This T cell receptor (beta chain) was profiled in a study of cytomegalovirus exposure and HLA in healthy donors listed by TCRdb under 2017. With respect to the entire study: An earlier analysis of roughly 630 of the donors reported roughly 300 Gb of sequence data and approximately 110 million unique TCR beta sequences from 150 million to 200 million T cells. An early release covering roughly 640 HLA-typed donors comprised about 320 gigabases of sequencing data and tens of millions of unique TCR sequences. The genetic ancestry cluster associated with self-reported Caucasian donors included over 80% of the 398 genotyped donors. The study was designed to test whether signatures of past pathogen exposure could be identified by cataloging public T cell receptors. The study profiled the T cell repertoires of approximately 700 subjects by immunosequencing and related them to cytomegalovirus serostatus. Besides the first cohort of 666 subjects, a separate validation cohort made up of about 120 different subjects was used. To predict cytomegalovirus infection status, the study combined high-throughput TCR immunosequencing, statistical association of individual TCRs with disease status, and machine learning. A later analysis re-analyzed previously published TCR beta repertoires from approximately 670 donors and added high-resolution HLA genotyping to study TCR occurrence patterns. In the later analysis, no new phenotypic data were used to find candidate immune exposures; instead, reliance was placed on TCR beta sequences and their occurrence across donors. An earlier analysis of 450 to 750 of the donors used high-throughput TCR beta sequencing to judge whether each TCR beta V gene segment behaved as functional or pseudogenic. Donor age, sex, ethnicity and CMV serostatus were compiled alongside the repertoire data. A later genetic analysis took genome-wide SNP genotypes for about three fifths of the 666 donors and used that subset as a discovery cohort. Every discovery cohort repertoire had been produced on one sequencing platform. Class I and class II HLA loci were covered by the typing at four-digit resolution. Typing coverage differed by locus: A, B, C, DRB1 and DQB1 were typed in roughly 620-630 donors, DQA1 in about 560, DPA1 in approximately 610, and DPB1 in roughly 450. About five DR-DQ haplotypes were handled as single units for association and clustering, since linkage in the cohort was strong. On average, around 240,000 unique TCR beta nucleotide sequences were sequenced per donor among fewer than 500 genotyped donors of the cohort, with roughly 20% of those sequences being non-productive. Study-wide findings and limitations: Some IMGT-functional V segments, including TRBV6-2 and TRBV6-3, could not be distinguished by the 87-base-pair reads and were therefore excluded. Immune exposure information for the cohort was limited to CMV serostatus. In an earlier analysis of over 550 of the donors, most TCR beta V segments were observed in productive rearrangements about 90% or about 30% of the time, broadly matching IMGT annotations. According to a later analysis, most CMV-associated TCR beta chains appeared to be HLA-restricted, and the HLA associations seemed to be driven largely by CMV exposure. At a false discovery rate of 0.05, a later analysis linked under 20,000 TCR beta sequences to specific HLA alleles. A further reported finding was that TCR beta sequences accurately predicted the HLA-A and HLA-B alleles for most subjects in the first cohort. The presence/absence analyses assumed that sequencing depth was roughly uniform across donors, and that assumption may not be true. In a later analysis, HLA-associated TCR beta chains showed more clonal expansion and lower generation probabilities than non-associated chains that were equally common. Because counts were too low, about 15 rarely observed V segments, including chromosome 9 orphons, were left out of the earlier analysis of approximately 580 of the donors. The authors suggested that the approach could potentially be extended to other disease states and immunological phenotypes. Strong co-occurrence of HLA alleles, especially DR and DQ, made assigning TCR associations to individual alleles difficult. In a later analysis, the rate of TCR association differed among HLA loci, with DRB1 alleles having the most associated TCRs and HLA-C alleles having the fewest. Correlated functional status among segregating V segments might reflect linkage disequilibrium, but an unknown experimental factor could not be ruled out. In this cohort, only TCR beta chains were sequenced, and detectable features were limited by the absence of alpha or paired-chain data. While some public TCRs were present in many individuals, most TCR sequences turned up only very rarely across donors. A total of around 150 TCR beta chains were listed by the study as associated with cytomegalovirus. Because HLA typing was missing for some donors at each locus, association tests included only the typed subset. According to a later genetic analysis, donors in an Asian-associated ancestry cluster had fewer N-insertions in productive TCRs than the approximately 650-donor mean. V-gene and J-gene trimming of TCR beta chains was associated with a missense DCLRE1C variant in a later genetic analysis, and the association was replicated in an independent cohort. Several of the top co-occurrence clusters appeared to be linked to parvovirus B19, influenza, CMV and Epstein-Barr virus, according to a later analysis. Cytomegalovirus status was reported to be diagnosed by the classifier with high specificity and sensitivity in both the original and validation cohorts. The sequencing pipeline was judged likely to have produced a cluster of highly shared sequence variants as a technical artifact. Three of the identified cytomegalovirus-associated TCR beta chains were confirmed in vitro to be specific for cytomegalovirus antigens.

Of note for this clone: What this receptor recognizes is not known. The record has no base qualities; no much larger clone is one base away.

The cohort comprised approximately 700 healthy bone marrow donors. At the time of sampling, every cohort member was nominally healthy, though immune exposures that went unrecorded were likely present. The donor tested CMV seronegative and was one of the 352 seronegative cohort members. Each donor provided a peripheral blood sample, and peripheral blood mononuclear cells were used for TCR beta sequencing. Genomic DNA was extracted from the blood cell samples with the Qiagen DNeasy Blood Extraction Kit. Receptor libraries were prepared by the immunoSEQ multiplex PCR assay. A mixture of 60 forward primers for TCR Vbeta segments and 13 reverse primers for TCR Jbeta segments was used in the multiplex PCR. The CDR3 region of rearranged TCR beta genes was amplified from genomic DNA by a multiplex PCR assay. On the Illumina HiSeq System, the amplified TCR beta libraries were sequenced as 87-base-pair reads. Concerning the study's data processing: In a later analysis, roughly 80 million unique TCR beta chains were counted across the 690 or so repertoires, and approximately 9.9 million of these chains were shared by at least two donors. Raw reads were error-corrected and collapsed into unique sequences by a nearest-neighbor algorithm in which closely related sequences were merged to remove PCR and sequencing errors. V, D and J gene segments were assigned by aligning CDR3 sequences to IMGT reference sequences. For a sequence to be retained, a match of at least six nucleotides was required to both a V gene segment and a J gene segment. A rearrangement was called productive if the CDR3 had no stop codons and remained in frame with V and J, and every other rearrangement was called non-productive. Following IMGT convention, CDR3 was defined as the stretch from the second conserved V-encoded cysteine up to the conserved J-encoded phenylalanine. In an earlier analysis of more than 550 of the donors, sequences lacking an unambiguous match to a single V gene segment were excluded. An earlier analysis of under 750 of the donors called V segments functional above 56.7% productive rearrangements and segregating when the between-donor standard deviation exceeded 5%. A statistical classification framework was built for diagnosing cytomegalovirus status from the catalog of TCR beta chain sequences. In a later analysis, V and J genes were assigned by comparing TCR nucleotide sequences against IMGT/GENE-DB human TR gene sequences. Using the TCRdist pipeline, a later analysis assigned CDR3 sequences along with most-parsimonious VDJ recombination scenarios. In a later analysis, each TCR beta chain was defined by its CDR3 amino acid sequence together with its V-gene family, and reads without a unique V-gene family were excluded. A later analysis removed 500 to 650 highly shared, low-generation-probability nucleotide sequences to deal with suspected cross-contamination and a sequencing artifact. In a later analysis, a clonal expansion index was calculated for each public chain from normalized within-repertoire ranks of inferred template counts. A later analysis computed generation probabilities with a VDJ recombination model fitted to out-of-frame rearrangements, and checked the results against IGoR. In a later analysis, hypergeometric tests were used to score TCR-TCR, TCR-HLA and TCR-CMV co-occurrence, with a repertoire-size bias correction applied to TCR pairs. To estimate false discovery rates, a later analysis permuted the HLA or CMV assignments 20 times. In a later analysis, co-occurring TCRs were grouped using DBSCAN, and TCRdist sequence similarity was added for clustering within HLA-allele-positive subsets. Repertoires with fewer than 30,000 or more than 120,000 public chains, plus five repertoires with anomalous nucleotide sharing, were excluded from co-occurrence clustering. TCRdb holds this immuneACCESS table with in-frame rearrangements only. Some clones are missing; in checked studies, unresolved V genes explain under half, and the rest has no known cause. V and J calls and clone size are given by that table; D and trimming were obtained from the DNA. The sample records about 140,000 clones, around 80% of which are singletons. The top ten clonotypes cover 2% to 2.5% of the sample.

Inclusive of the bounding cysteine and phenylalanine, the CDR3 is 12 residues long. The entry retains the CDR3 DNA only, 36 bases that are in frame from base 1. For CDR1 and CDR2, the germline V gene lists SQVTM and ANQGSEA. The TCR was taken from a man aged 45-60 years in good health and CMV-seronegative. Sequenced input: PBMCs. Recombination joined TRBV29-1 with TRBJ2-5; tentative D gene TRBD2, with 6 bases matching. The end of the DNA is better explained by TRBJ2-7, so the J call may be wrong. The nucleotide sequence is TGCAGCGCCTCGGGAGACGCTTACGAGCAGTACTTC. This sequence encodes CSASGDAYEQYF.